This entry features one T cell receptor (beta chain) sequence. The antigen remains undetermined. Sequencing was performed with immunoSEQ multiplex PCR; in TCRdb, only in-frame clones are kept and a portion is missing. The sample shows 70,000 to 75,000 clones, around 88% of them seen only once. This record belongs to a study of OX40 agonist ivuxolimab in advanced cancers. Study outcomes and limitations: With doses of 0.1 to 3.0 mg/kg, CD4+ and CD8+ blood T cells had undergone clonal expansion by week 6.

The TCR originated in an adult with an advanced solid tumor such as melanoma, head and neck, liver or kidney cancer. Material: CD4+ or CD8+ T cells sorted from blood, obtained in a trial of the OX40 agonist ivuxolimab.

CDR3 sequence: CASSLRPPYSNQPQHF. The CDR3 region has the DNA TGTGCCAGCAGTTTACGGCCACCCTATAGCAATCAGCCCCAGCATTTT. The chain couples TRBV27 to TRBJ1-5; D is unclear. Germline V gives CDR1 MNHEY, CDR2 SMNVEV (reference sequence). The V and J ends lost 2 bases and 0 bases respectively, with 11 bases between them. CDR3 length equals 16 residues.